The clone carrying this T cell receptor (beta chain) was seen repeatedly, ten times or more. What it binds is not known. Not enrolled were patients with uncontrolled infection, other autoimmune disease, pregnancy or lactation. Diagnoses rested on clinical symptoms, serum thyroxine and TRAb, thyroid ultrasound and orbital computed tomography. This entry is derived from a study of T cells in Graves' hyperthyroidism and ophthalmopathy. Study outcomes and limitations: Most clonotypes that expanded in the thyroid above 0.001 also showed up in blood.

The CDR3 regions of TCR beta were amplified from RNA transcripts. Carried out on the TCR CDR3, a first-round RT-PCR used the HTBI primer set. TCRdb reanalysed the multiplex PCR reads using MiXCR and keeps one entry per CDR3 protein. Of a few hundred thousand distinct CDR3 sequences listed, around 42% are singletons. The source is an adult woman with Graves' disease, either hyperthyroidism or ophthalmopathy (not recorded which). The specimen sequenced was peripheral blood or thyroid tissue (not recorded which).

This CDR3 is CASSPRMGGTTYEQYF. CDR3 DNA sequence: TGTGCCAGCAGCCCCCGGATGGGCGGGACGACCTACGAGCAGTACTTC. The V and J genes are TRBV7-2 and TRBJ2-7, with D possibly being TRBD2 (6 bases). V dropped 5 bases and J dropped 2 bases, with 19 bases sitting between them. Germline values: CDR1 SGHTA, CDR2 FQGNSA. This CDR3 spans 16 amino acids.